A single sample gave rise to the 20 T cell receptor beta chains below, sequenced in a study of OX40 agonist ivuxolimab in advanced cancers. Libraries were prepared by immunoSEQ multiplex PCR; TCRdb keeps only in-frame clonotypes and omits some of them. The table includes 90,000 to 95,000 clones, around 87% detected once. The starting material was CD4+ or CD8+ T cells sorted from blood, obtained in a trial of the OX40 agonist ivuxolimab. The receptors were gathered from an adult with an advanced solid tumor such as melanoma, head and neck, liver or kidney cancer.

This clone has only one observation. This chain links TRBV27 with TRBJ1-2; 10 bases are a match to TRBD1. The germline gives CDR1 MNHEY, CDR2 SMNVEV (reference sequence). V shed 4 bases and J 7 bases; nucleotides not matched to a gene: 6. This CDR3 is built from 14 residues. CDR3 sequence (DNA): TGTGCCAGCAGTTGGACAGGGGGACTAGGTGGCTACACCTTC. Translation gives CASSWTGGLGGYTF.

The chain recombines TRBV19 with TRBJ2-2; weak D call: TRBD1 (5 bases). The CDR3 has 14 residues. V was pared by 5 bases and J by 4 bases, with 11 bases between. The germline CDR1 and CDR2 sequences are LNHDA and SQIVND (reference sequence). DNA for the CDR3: TGTGCCAGTAGTCGAACAGGACGCACCGGGGAGCTGTTTTTT. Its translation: CASSRTGRTGELFF.

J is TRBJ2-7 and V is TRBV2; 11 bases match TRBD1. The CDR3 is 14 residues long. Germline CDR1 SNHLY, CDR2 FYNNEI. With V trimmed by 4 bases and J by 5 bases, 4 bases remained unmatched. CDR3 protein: CASSGGTGGNEQYF. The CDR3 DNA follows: TGTGCCAGCAGTGGCGGGACAGGGGGAAACGAGCAGTACTTC.

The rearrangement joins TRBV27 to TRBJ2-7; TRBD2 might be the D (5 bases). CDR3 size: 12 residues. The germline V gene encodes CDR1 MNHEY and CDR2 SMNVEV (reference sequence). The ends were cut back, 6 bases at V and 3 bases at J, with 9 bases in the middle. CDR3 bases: TGTGCCAGCAGGGGAGATAACTACGAGCAGTACTTC. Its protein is CASRGDNYEQYF.

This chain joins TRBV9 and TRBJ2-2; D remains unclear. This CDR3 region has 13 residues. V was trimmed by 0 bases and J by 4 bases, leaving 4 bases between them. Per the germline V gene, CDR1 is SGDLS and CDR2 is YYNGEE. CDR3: CASSVGFTGELFF. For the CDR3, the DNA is TGTGCCAGCAGCGTAGGGTTCACCGGGGAGCTGTTTTTT.

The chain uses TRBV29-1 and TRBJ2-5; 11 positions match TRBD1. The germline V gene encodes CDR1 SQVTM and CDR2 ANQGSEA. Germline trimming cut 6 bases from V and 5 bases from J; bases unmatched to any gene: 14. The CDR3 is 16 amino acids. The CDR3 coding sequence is TGCAGCGTGGAGCCTAGCGCGGGACAGGGGGGCGAGACCCAGTACTTC. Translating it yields CSVEPSAGQGGETQYF.

Here the CDR3 reads CASSLPPLNTEAFF. DNA of the CDR3: TGTGCCAGCAGCTTGCCTCCCCTGAACACTGAAGCTTTCTTT. V is TRBV5-4 and J is TRBJ1-1; no definite D call. The CDR3 is 14 residues long. Germline assignment: CDR1 SGHNT and CDR2 YYREEE (reference sequence). V was trimmed by 1 base and J by 0 bases, leaving 7 bases between them.

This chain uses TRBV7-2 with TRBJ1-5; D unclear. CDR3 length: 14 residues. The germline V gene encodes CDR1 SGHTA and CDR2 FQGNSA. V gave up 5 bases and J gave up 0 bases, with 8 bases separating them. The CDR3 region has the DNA TGTGCCAGCAGCCTATCCAATAGCAATCAGCCCCAGCATTTT. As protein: CASSLSNSNQPQHF.

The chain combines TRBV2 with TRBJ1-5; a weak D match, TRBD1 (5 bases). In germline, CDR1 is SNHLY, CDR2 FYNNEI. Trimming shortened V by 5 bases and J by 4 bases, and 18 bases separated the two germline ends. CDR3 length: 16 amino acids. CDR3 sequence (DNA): TGTGCCAGCAGTCCGGCGGGGGATTTCCTTAATCAGCCCCAGCATTTT. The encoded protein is CASSPAGDFLNQPQHF.

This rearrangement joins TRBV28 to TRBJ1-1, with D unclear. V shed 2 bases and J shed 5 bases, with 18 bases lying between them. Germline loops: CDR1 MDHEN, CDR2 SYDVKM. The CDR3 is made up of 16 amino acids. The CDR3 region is CASSLPLGVAGTEAFF. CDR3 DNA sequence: TGTGCCAGCAGTTTACCACTCGGGGTTGCGGGTACTGAAGCTTTCTTT.

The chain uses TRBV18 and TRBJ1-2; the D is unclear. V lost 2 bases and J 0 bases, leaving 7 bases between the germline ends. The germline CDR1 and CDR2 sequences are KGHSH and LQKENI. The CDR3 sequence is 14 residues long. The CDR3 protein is CASSPSPSNYGYTF. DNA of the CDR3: TGTGCCAGCTCACCATCCCCTTCTAACTATGGCTACACCTTC.

The CDR3 coding sequence is TGTGCCAGCAGTGAAGCTTGGGGTTCCTACAATGAGCAGTTCTTC. Translating gives CASSEAWGSYNEQFF. This chain connects TRBV6-1 to TRBJ2-1, with no clear D. The CDR3 length is 15 residues. The ends were cut back, 0 bases at V and 1 base at J, with 7 bases in the middle. Per germline, CDR1 MNHNS and CDR2 SASEGT.

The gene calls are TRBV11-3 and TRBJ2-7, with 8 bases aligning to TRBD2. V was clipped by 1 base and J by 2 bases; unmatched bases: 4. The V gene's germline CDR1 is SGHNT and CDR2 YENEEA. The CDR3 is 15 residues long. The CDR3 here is CASSLAGRGAYEQYV. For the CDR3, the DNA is TGTGCCAGCAGCTTAGCCGGGAGGGGGGCCTACGAGCAGTACGTC.

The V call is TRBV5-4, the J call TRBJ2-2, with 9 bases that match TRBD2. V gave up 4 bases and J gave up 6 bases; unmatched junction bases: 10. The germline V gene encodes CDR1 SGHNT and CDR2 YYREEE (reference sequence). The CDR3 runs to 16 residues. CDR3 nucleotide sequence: TGTGCCAGCAGCAAGAGACTAGCGGTTGGGGCCGGGGAGCTGTTTTTT. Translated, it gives CASSKRLAVGAGELFF. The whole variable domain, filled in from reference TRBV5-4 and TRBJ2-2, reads ETGVTQSPTHLIKTRGQQVTLRCSSQSGHNTVSWYQQALGQGPQFIFQYYREEENGRGNFPPRFSGLQFPNYSSELNVNALELDDSALYLCASSKRLAVGAGELFFGEGSRLTVL.

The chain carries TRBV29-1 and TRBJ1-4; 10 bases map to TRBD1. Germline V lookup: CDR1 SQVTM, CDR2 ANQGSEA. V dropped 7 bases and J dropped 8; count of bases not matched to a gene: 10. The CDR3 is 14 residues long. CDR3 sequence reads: CSARPGTGDEKLFF. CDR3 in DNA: TGCAGCGCACGACCCGGGACAGGGGACGAAAAACTGTTTTTT.

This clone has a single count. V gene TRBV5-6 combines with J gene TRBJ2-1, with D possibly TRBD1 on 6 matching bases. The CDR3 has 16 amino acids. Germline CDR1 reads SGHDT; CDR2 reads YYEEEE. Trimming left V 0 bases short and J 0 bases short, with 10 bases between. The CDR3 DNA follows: TGTGCCAGCAGCTTGGGAGCAGGGGACTCCTACAATGAGCAGTTCTTC. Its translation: CASSLGAGDSYNEQFF.

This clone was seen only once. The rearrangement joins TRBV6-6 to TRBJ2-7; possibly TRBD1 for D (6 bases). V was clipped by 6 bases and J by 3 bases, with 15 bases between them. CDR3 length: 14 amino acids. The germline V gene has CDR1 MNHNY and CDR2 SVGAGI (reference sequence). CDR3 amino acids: CASRERQANYEQYF. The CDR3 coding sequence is TGTGCCAGCAGGGAAAGACAGGCTAACTACGAGCAGTACTTC.

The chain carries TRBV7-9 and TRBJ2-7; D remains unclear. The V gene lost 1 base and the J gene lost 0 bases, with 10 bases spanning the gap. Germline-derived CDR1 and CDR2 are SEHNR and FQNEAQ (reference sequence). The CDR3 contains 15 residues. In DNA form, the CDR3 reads TGTGCCAGCAGCTTAGAATGGCCGGACTCCTACGAGCAGTACTTC. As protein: CASSLEWPDSYEQYF.

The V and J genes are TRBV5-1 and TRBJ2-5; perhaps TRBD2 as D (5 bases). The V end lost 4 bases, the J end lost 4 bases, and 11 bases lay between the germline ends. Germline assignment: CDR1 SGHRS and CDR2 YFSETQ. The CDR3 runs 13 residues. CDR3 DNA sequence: TGCGCCAGCAGCCTTAGCGTGGGAGAGACCCAGTACTTC. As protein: CASSLSVGETQYF. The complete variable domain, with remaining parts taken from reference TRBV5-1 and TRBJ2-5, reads KAGVTQTPRYLIKTRGQQVTLSCSPISGHRSVSWYQQTPGQGLQFLFEYFSETQRNKGNFPGRFSGRQFSNSRSEMNVSTLELGDSALYLCASSLSVGETQYFGPGTRLLVL.

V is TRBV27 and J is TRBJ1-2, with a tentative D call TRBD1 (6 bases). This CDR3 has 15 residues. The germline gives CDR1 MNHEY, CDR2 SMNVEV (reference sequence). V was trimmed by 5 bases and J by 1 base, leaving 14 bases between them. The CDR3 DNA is TGTGCCAGCAGTCCGTACGCCAGGGGTAACTATGGCTACACCTTC. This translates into CASSPYARGNYGYTF.